This entry is about one T cell receptor beta chain. Generated by immunoSEQ multiplex PCR, the TCRdb table keeps only in-frame clones and is missing some. Of fewer than 300,000 clones listed, approximately 88% are singletons. This sample stems from a study of cytomegalovirus exposure and HLA in healthy donors. J gave up 8 bases and V 2 bases, and 5 bases lay outside the gene matches. This CDR3 is 13 amino acids long. Germline V gene sequence: CDR1 SGHDT, CDR2 YYEEEE. Sequencing was carried out using PBMCs. The gene calls are TRBV5-6 and TRBJ1-2, with 8 bases aligning to TRBD1. This TCR derives from a woman under 30 in good health and CMV-seronegative. CDR3 sequence (DNA): TGTGCCAGCAGCTTTGGACAGGGAGGGGGCTACACCTTC. Its translation: CASSFGQGGGYTF.